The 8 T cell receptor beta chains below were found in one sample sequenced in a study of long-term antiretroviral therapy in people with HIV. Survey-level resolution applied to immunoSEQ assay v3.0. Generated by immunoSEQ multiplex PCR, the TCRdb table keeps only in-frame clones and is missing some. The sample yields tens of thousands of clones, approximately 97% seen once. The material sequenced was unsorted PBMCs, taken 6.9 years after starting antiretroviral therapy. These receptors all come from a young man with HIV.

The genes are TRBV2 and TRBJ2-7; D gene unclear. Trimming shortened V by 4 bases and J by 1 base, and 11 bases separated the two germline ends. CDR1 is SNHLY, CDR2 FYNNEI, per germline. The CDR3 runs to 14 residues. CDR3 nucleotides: TGTGCCAGCAGTGTATTGGCGAAGTCCTACGAGCAGTACTTC. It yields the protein CASSVLAKSYEQYF.

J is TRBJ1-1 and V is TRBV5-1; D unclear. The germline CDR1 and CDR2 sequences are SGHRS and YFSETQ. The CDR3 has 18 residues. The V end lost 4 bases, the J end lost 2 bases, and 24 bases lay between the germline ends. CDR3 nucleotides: TGCGCCAGCAGCCCGTTCTCTTCCCTGGATCTCCGAAACACTGAAGCTTTCTTT. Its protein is CASSPFSSLDLRNTEAFF.

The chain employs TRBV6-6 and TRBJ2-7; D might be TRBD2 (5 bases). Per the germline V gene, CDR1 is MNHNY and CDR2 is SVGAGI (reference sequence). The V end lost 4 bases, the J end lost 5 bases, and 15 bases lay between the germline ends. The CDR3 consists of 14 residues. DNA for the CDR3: TGTGCCAGCAGTTCTAGGTTGGAGGTCGACGAGCAGTACTTC. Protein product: CASSSRLEVDEQYF.

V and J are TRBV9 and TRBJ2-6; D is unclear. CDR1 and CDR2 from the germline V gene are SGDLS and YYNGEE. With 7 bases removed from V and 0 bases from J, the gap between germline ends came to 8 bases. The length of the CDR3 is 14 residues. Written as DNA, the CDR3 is TGTGCCAGCGGCAGGCGCTCTGGGGCCAACGTCCTGACTTTC. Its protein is CASGRRSGANVLTF.

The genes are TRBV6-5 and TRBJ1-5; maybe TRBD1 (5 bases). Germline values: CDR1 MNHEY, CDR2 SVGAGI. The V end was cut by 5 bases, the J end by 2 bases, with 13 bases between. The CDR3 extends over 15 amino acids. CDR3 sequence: CASSTRGRGNQPQHF. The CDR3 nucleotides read TGTGCCAGCAGTACCCGGGGACGGGGCAATCAGCCCCAGCATTTT.

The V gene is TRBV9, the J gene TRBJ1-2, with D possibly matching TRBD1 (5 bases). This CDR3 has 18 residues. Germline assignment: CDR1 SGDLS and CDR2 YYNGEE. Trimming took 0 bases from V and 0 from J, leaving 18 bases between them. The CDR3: CASSVAGGGALANYGYTF. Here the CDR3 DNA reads TGTGCCAGCAGCGTAGCCGGAGGAGGGGCCTTAGCTAACTATGGCTACACCTTC.

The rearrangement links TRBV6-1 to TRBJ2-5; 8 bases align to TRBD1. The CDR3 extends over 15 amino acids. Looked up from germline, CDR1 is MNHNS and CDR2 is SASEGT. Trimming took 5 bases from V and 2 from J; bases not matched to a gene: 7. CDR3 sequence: CASSTTGGGQETQYF. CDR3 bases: TGTGCCAGCAGTACCACAGGGGGAGGACAAGAGACCCAGTACTTC.

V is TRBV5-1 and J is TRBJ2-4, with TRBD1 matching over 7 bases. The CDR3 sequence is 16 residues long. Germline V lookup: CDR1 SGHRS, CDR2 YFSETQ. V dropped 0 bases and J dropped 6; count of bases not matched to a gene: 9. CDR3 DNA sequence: TGCGCCAGCAGCTTGGTTCCCGACAGGGTTGTAAACATTCAGTACTTC. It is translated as CASSLVPDRVVNIQYF.